This T cell receptor beta chain came from a study of cytomegalovirus exposure and HLA in healthy donors. Remarks on this clone: Its matching antigen is unknown.

Findings and caveats of the study: Per published accounts, TCR beta sequences correctly predicted the HLA-A and HLA-B alleles of most subjects.

Primers for the PCR totalled 60 Vbeta and 13 Jbeta. The data were produced by immunoSEQ multiplex PCR, yet TCRdb's version contains in-frame clones alone and is incomplete. The sample has roughly 200,000 clones; more than 75% are singletons. Sequencing was performed on PBMCs. The sequence came from a woman aged 25-40 years in good health and CMV-seropositive.

The CDR3 sequence is CASSKTGDDTDTQYF. CDR3 DNA: TGTGCCAGCTCAAAAACGGGGGACGACACAGATACGCAGTATTTT. The chain recombines TRBV6-4 with TRBJ2-3, with D maybe TRBD2 (6 bases). V gave up 8 bases and J gave up 2 bases, with 17 bases separating them. CDR3 length: 15 amino acids. Germline V gene data show CDR1 as MRHNA and CDR2 as SNTAGT.